This is a list of T cell receptor beta chains from one sample in a study of memory CD4+ T cells and cytomegalovirus serostatus. Clones were read by immunoSEQ multiplex PCR, and TCRdb kept only the in-frame ones, dropping some. This table has about 56,000 clones, roughly 80% appearing once. Source material: memory CD4+ T cells from blood. All receptors derive from an adult in good health and CMV-seronegative. The CDR3 runs from the conserved cysteine through the conserved F or W. A D gene is named only where the DNA matches it firmly. The size field is filled for only some rows; it gives once, few, many or a size class.

d_gene	abundance	j_gene	v_gene	CDR3aa	CDR3nt
NA	NA	TRBJ1-6	TRBV2	CASSDSLPPLHF	TGTGCCAGCAGTGATTCATTGCCACCCCTCCACTTT
NA	NA	TRBJ1-6	TRBV18	CASSPEGPLTLLHF	TGTGCCAGCTCACCAGAGGGGCCGCTCACTCTCCTCCACTTT
NA	few	TRBJ1-1	TRBV6-6	CASTLGYEAFF	TGTGCCAGCACTCTCGGATATGAAGCTTTCTTT
NA	NA	TRBJ1-5	TRBV9	CASSAGGGSNQPQHF	TGTGCCAGCAGCGCCGGGGGTGGCAGCAATCAGCCCCAGCATTTT
NA	NA	TRBJ1-4	TRBV18	CASSPGRSEKLFF	TGTGCCAGCTCACCAGGGAGGAGCGAAAAACTGTTTTTT
NA	NA	TRBJ2-1	TRBV5-6	CASSSGGNYNEQFF	TGTGCCAGCAGCTCCGGGGGAAACTACAATGAGCAGTTCTTC
NA	NA	TRBJ1-5	TRBV19	CASREPGGGNQPQHF	TGTGCCAGTAGGGAGCCCGGGGGCGGCAATCAGCCCCAGCATTTT
TRBD2	NA	TRBJ2-2	TRBV7-6	CASSSLGTSGGGELFF	TGTGCCAGCAGCTCCCTCGGGACTAGCGGGGGAGGGGAGCTGTTTTTT
TRBD1	NA	TRBJ2-7	TRBV27	CASSLGQVYEQYF	TGTGCCAGCAGTTTGGGACAGGTCTACGAGCAGTACTTC
NA	NA	TRBJ1-1	TRBV29-1	CSVVRVAEAFF	TGCAGCGTCGTCAGGGTCGCTGAAGCTTTCTTT
TRBD2	NA	TRBJ2-5	TRBV11-3	CASSTTSGVGETQYF	TGTGCCAGCAGCACTACTAGCGGGGTTGGAGAGACCCAGTACTTC
TRBD1	NA	TRBJ1-5	TRBV7-8	CASSLGDRGQPQHF	TGTGCCAGCAGCTTAGGGGACAGAGGACAGCCCCAGCATTTT
NA	NA	TRBJ1-6	TRBV6-6	CASSYSGSTYNSPLHF	TGTGCCAGCAGTTACTCGGGCAGTACCTATAATTCACCCCTCCACTTT
NA	few	TRBJ1-6	TRBV30	CAWGDGAYNSPLHF	TGTGCCTGGGGGGACGGAGCCTATAATTCACCCCTCCACTTT
NA	NA	TRBJ1-1	TRBV15	CATSRDRGRSEAFF	TGTGCCACCAGCAGAGATAGGGGGAGGTCAGAAGCTTTCTTT
NA	NA	TRBJ2-3	TRBV7-2	CASAITDTQYF	TGTGCCAGCGCTATCACAGATACGCAGTATTTT
TRBD2	NA	TRBJ2-4	TRBV13	CASSLYGRVSGGEDGNIQYF	TGTGCCAGCAGCTTGTATGGGCGTGTAAGCGGGGGGGAAGATGGAAACATTCAGTACTTC
NA	NA	TRBJ2-1	TRBV7-9	CASSLVKAGDNEQFF	TGTGCCAGCAGCTTAGTGAAGGCAGGGGACAATGAGCAGTTCTTC
NA	once	TRBJ1-1	TRBV10-3	CAISQDMNTEAFF	TGTGCCATCAGTCAGGATATGAACACTGAAGCTTTCTTT
TRBD1	NA	TRBJ1-2	TRBV5-1	CASSLEGRGLGYTF	TGCGCCAGCAGCTTGGAGGGCAGGGGGCTTGGCTACACCTTC
TRBD2	NA	TRBJ2-4	TRBV2	CASTAGAVNIQYF	TGTGCCAGCACGGCGGGAGCGGTGAACATTCAGTACTTC
NA	NA	TRBJ1-4	TRBV6-5	CASSLRGFAANEKLFF	TGTGCCAGCAGTTTACGGGGGTTCGCGGCTAATGAAAAACTGTTTTTT
NA	NA	TRBJ2-3	TRBV5-1	CASSLGSGTSTDTQYF	TGCGCCAGCAGCTTGGGGTCAGGGACTAGCACAGATACGCAGTATTTT
TRBD1	NA	TRBJ1-5	TRBV4-3	CASSQVLGQGLWF	TGCGCCAGCAGCCAAGTATTAGGACAGGGTCTCTGGTTT
TRBD1	NA	TRBJ2-7	TRBV7-9	CASSRTGYEQYF	TGTGCCAGCAGCCGGACAGGTTACGAGCAGTACTTC
NA	NA	TRBJ1-2	TRBV2	CASSEEQIYGYTF	TGTGCCAGCAGTGAAGAACAGATCTATGGCTACACCTTC
NA	few	TRBJ2-6	TRBV5-6	CASSTFPSGANVLTF	TGTGCCAGCAGCACTTTCCCGTCTGGGGCCAACGTCCTGACTTTC
NA	few	TRBJ1-1	TRBV18	CASSVPGPNTEAFF	TGTGCCAGCTCAGTACCGGGGCCGAACACTGAAGCTTTCTTT
NA	NA	TRBJ2-3	TRBV11-3	CASSLGTDTQYF	TGTGCCAGCAGCTTAGGCACAGATACGCAGTATTTT
TRBD2	NA	TRBJ2-1	TRBV18	CASSPMGLGLIF	TGTGCCAGCTCACCCATGGGACTAGGGCTGATCTTC
NA	NA	TRBJ2-7	TRBV11-2	CASSSTVYSSMSYEQYF	TGTGCCAGCAGCTCTACTGTTTACTCCTCGATGTCCTACGAGCAGTACTTC
NA	NA	TRBJ2-1	TRBV7-2	CASSLAGTREQFF	TGTGCCAGCAGCTTAGCGGGGACAAGAGAGCAGTTCTTC
TRBD2	NA	TRBJ2-5	TRBV9	CASSRTSGGGETQYF	TGTGCCAGCAGCCGGACTAGCGGGGGTGGAGAGACCCAGTACTTC